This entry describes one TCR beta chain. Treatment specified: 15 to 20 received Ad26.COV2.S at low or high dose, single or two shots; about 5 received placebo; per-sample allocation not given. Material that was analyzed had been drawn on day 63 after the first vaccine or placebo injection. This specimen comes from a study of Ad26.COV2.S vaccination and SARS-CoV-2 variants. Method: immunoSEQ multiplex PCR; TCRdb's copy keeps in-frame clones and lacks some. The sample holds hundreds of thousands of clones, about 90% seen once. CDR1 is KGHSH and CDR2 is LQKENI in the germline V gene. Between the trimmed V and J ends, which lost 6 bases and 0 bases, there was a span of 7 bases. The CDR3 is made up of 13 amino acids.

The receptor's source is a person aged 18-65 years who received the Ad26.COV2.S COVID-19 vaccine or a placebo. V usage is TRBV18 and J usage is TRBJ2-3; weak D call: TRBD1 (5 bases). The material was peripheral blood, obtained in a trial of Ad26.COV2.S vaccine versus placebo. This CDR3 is CASSRQSTDTQYF. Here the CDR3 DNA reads TGTGCCAGCTCTAGACAGAGCACAGATACGCAGTATTTT. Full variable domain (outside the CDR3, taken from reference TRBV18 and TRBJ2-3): NAGVMQNPRHLVRRRGQEARLRCSPMKGHSHVYWYRQLPEEGLKFMVYLQKENIIDESGMPKERFSAEFPKEGPSILRIQQVVRGDSAAYFCASSRQSTDTQYFGPGTRLTVL.